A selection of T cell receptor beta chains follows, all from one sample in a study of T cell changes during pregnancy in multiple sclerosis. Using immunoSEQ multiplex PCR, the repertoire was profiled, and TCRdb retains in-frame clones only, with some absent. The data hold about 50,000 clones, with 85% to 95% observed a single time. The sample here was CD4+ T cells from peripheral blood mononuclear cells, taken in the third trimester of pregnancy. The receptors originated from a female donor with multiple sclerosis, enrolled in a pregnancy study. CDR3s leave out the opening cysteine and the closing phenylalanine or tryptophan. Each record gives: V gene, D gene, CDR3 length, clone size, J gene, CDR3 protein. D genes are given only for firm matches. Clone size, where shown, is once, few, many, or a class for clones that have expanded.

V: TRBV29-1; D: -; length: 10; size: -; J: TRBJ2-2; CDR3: GAGSWTGELF
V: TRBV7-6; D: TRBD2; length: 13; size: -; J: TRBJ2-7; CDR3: ASSPTPGGANEQY
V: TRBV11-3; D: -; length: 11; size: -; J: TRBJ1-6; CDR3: ASADSLNSPLH
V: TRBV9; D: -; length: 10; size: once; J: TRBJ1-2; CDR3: ASSGTEYGYT
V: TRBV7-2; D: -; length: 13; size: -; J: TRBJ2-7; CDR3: ASSFSGAPYYEQY
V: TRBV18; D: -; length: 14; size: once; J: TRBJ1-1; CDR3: ASSPPGRAGYTEAF
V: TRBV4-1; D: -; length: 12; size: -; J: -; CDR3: ASSQGRGPYEQY
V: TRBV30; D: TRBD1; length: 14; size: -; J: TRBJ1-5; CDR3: AWSGDRGLINQPQH
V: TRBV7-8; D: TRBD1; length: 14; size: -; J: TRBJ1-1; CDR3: ASSLRDRGFNTEAF
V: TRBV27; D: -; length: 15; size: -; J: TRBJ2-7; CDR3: ASSRPIGHGSSYEQY
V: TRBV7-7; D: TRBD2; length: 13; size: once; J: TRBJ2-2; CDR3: ASSLGGGNTGELF